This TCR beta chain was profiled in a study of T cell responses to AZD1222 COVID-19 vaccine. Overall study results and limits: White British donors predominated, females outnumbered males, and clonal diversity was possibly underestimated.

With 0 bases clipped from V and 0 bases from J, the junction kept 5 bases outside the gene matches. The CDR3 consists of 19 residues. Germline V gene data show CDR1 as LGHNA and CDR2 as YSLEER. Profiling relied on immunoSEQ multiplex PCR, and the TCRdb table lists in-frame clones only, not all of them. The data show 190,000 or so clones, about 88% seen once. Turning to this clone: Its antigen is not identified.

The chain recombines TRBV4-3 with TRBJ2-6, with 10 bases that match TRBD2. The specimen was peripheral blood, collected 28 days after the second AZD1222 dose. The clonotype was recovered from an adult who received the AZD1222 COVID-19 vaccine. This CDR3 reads CASSQDGVAGGSGANVLTF. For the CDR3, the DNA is TGCGCCAGCAGCCAAGATGGAGTAGCGGGAGGCTCTGGGGCCAACGTCCTGACTTTC.